A single sample is the source of the 19 T cell receptor beta chains below, sequenced in a study of cytomegalovirus exposure and HLA in healthy donors. The PCR employed 60 Vbeta primers together with 13 Jbeta primers. TCRdb's copy holds only in-frame clones and misses some; the assay was immunoSEQ multiplex PCR. The sample's table shows approximately 100,000 clones. Sequencing used PBMCs. Receptors originate from a man aged 35 to 55 in good health and CMV-seronegative.

The rearrangement joins TRBV4-3 to TRBJ2-5; 7 nucleotides match TRBD2. Germline V gene sequence: CDR1 LGHNA, CDR2 YSLEER. The CDR3 contains 14 residues. The junction had 7 bases not matched to a gene; V was cut back by 5 bases and J by 4 bases. CDR3 in amino acids: CASSFSGGGETQYF. As DNA, the CDR3 is TGCGCCAGCAGCTTCTCGGGGGGAGGAGAGACCCAGTACTTC.

V is TRBV19 and J is TRBJ1-4; D unresolved. This CDR3 has 15 residues. Trimming left V 3 bases short and J 4 bases short, with 12 bases between. Germline V gene data show CDR1 as LNHDA and CDR2 as SQIVND (reference sequence). The CDR3 is CASSMRVQRNEKLFF. The CDR3 DNA sequence: TGTGCCAGTAGTATGAGGGTACAGCGTAATGAAAAACTGTTTTTT.

The chain uses TRBV15 and TRBJ1-2; perhaps TRBD1 as D (5 bases). V was clipped by 5 bases and J by 5 bases, with 18 bases between them. This CDR3 has 15 amino acids. Germline V gene lookup returns CDR1 LNHNV and CDR2 YYDKDF (reference sequence). The CDR3 loop reads CATSRRQLDPYGYTF. CDR3 coding DNA: TGTGCCACCAGCCGCAGACAGCTAGATCCATATGGCTACACCTTC.

This sequence joins TRBV29-1 and TRBJ2-5; a possible D gene is TRBD1 (7 bases). The J call may be in error: the DNA end matches TRBJ2-7 better. The CDR3 totals 16 residues. In germline, CDR1 is SQVTM, CDR2 ANQGSEA. CDR3 in amino acids: CSVGDLEGAGSYEQYF. The CDR3 bases are TGCAGCGTGGGGGACCTGGAGGGGGCAGGCTCCTACGAGCAGTACTTC.

The chain links TRBV9 to TRBJ2-1; TRBD2 matches 9 bases. Germline V gene data show CDR1 as SGDLS and CDR2 as YYNGEE. With V trimmed by 4 bases and J by 7 bases, 9 bases remained unmatched. CDR3 size: 15 residues. CDR3 sequence reads: CASSTPGLAVNEQFF. In DNA, the CDR3 is TGTGCCAGCAGCACACCGGGACTAGCTGTAAATGAGCAGTTCTTC.

This rearrangement joins TRBV12-5 to TRBJ1-1; no clear D. This CDR3 contains 13 residues. Per the germline V gene, CDR1 is LGHNT and CDR2 is FRNRAP. The V end lost 6 bases, the J end lost 6 bases, and 14 bases lay between the germline ends. The CDR3 DNA sequence: TGTGCTAGTGGGGTTTACAGTAACGCTGAAGCTTTCTTT. This translates into CASGVYSNAEAFF.

V is TRBV4-3 and J is TRBJ2-3, with D unclear. The V gene's germline CDR1 is LGHNA and CDR2 YSLEER. V was pared by 4 bases and J by 0 bases, with 11 bases between. CDR3 size: 15 residues. In DNA form, the CDR3 reads TGCGCCAGCAGCCCACTAAGCTCTAGCACAGATACGCAGTATTTT. Translating it yields CASSPLSSSTDTQYF.

The gene calls are TRBV4-3 and TRBJ1-1; 9 bases match TRBD1. The V segment lost 4 bases and the J segment 3 bases; nucleotides outside the gene matches: 6. This CDR3 contains 15 residues. Germline lookup yields CDR1 LGHNA and CDR2 YSLEER. CDR3 coding DNA: TGCGCCAGCAGCCCCGGACAGGGGCGTTACACTGAAGCTTTCTTT. Its translation: CASSPGQGRYTEAFF.

In the case of this clone: This specimen includes other DNA sequences encoding the same CDR3. The rearrangement joins TRBV5-1 to TRBJ1-1; D unclear. The CDR3 is made up of 13 amino acids. V was clipped by 2 bases and J by 1 base, with 6 bases between them. Germline V gene sequence: CDR1 SGHRS, CDR2 YFSETQ. The CDR3: CASSLTRNTEAFF. In nucleotides, the CDR3 is TGCGCCAGCAGCTTAACTCGGAACACTGAAGCTTTCTTT.

V is TRBV7-2 and J is TRBJ1-3; 7 nucleotides line up with TRBD1. CDR1 is SGHTA, CDR2 FQGNSA, per germline. The CDR3 runs to 14 residues. V shed 5 bases and J 1 base; nucleotides not matched to a gene: 2. The CDR3 DNA follows: TGTGCCAGCAGCAGACAGGGATCTGGAAACACCATATATTTT. Encoded protein: CASSRQGSGNTIYF.

The chain combines TRBV19 with TRBJ2-7; D perhaps matches TRBD2 (7 bases). The V and J ends lost 4 bases and 1 base respectively, with 26 bases between them. Germline V lookup: CDR1 LNHDA, CDR2 SQIVND (reference sequence). There are 19 residues in the CDR3. CDR3 amino acids: CASSKTRGGGASISYEQYF. The CDR3 nucleotides read TGTGCCAGTAGTAAAACCCGGGGAGGGGGAGCTTCGATATCCTACGAGCAGTACTTC.

This chain links TRBV9 with TRBJ1-2; no definite D call. The V gene lost 1 base and the J gene lost 7 bases, with 8 bases spanning the gap. Germline-derived CDR1 and CDR2 are SGDLS and YYNGEE. This CDR3 comprises 12 residues. The CDR3 DNA reads TGTGCCAGCAGCGTATTGGGGAGTGGCTACACCTTC. This codes for CASSVLGSGYTF.

The chain links TRBV6-5 to TRBJ2-1; no clear D gene. Germline CDR1 and CDR2: MNHEY and SVGAGI. The CDR3 runs 13 residues. V shed 4 bases and J shed 0 bases, with 4 bases lying between them. As DNA, the CDR3 is TGTGCCAGCAGTTTTAGCTCCTACAATGAGCAGTTCTTC. It translates to CASSFSSYNEQFF.

The chain employs TRBV10-2 and TRBJ2-7; 8 nucleotides line up with TRBD1. V was pared by 6 bases and J by 6 bases, with 13 bases of the junction left unmatched. The CDR3 consists of 15 residues. The germline V gene encodes CDR1 WSHSY and CDR2 SAAADI. The CDR3 DNA sequence: TGCGCCAGCAGGGATCCGGGACAGGCGGGGAGCGAGCAGTACTTC. Encoded protein: CASRDPGQAGSEQYF.

This chain links TRBV7-2 with TRBJ1-1; 7 bases map to TRBD1. The germline gives CDR1 SGHTA, CDR2 FQGNSA. This CDR3 spans 13 amino acids. Unmatched junction bases numbered 1, after V lost 6 bases and J lost 0 bases. The CDR3 region has the DNA TGTGCCAGCAGGGACAGGATGAACACTGAAGCTTTCTTT. Protein sequence: CASRDRMNTEAFF.

J is TRBJ2-2 and V is TRBV18; 11 bases agree with TRBD2. V lost 0 bases and J lost 0; bases outside the gene matches: 3. This CDR3 region has 18 residues. Germline-derived CDR1 and CDR2 are KGHSH and LQKENI. CDR3: CASSPPGLADSNTGELFF. CDR3 nucleotide sequence: TGTGCCAGCTCACCACCGGGACTAGCGGACTCGAACACCGGGGAGCTGTTTTTT.

The CDR3 DNA reads as TGCGCCAGCAGCCAAGATCGAACTAGCTTGTATGAGCAGTTCTTC. It translates to CASSQDRTSLYEQFF. This chain links TRBV4-3 with TRBJ2-1; D is possibly TRBD2 (6 bases). Germline V gene sequence: CDR1 LGHNA, CDR2 YSLEER. There are 15 residues in the CDR3. Trimming took off 0 bases at V and 8 bases at J, with 14 bases between the two ends.

This chain links TRBV7-2 with TRBJ2-2; 11 bases line up with TRBD2. This CDR3 contains 13 residues. V lost 8 bases, J lost 9 bases, and 5 bases stayed unmatched. The germline V gene has CDR1 SGHTA and CDR2 FQGNSA. CDR3 coding DNA: TGTGCCAGCTTACCTAGCGGGGGGTGGGAGCTGTTTTTT. Encoded protein: CASLPSGGWELFF.

The gene calls are TRBV28 and TRBJ1-1; 7 bases are a match to TRBD1. This CDR3 region has 15 residues. Trimming removed 2 bases from V and 10 bases from J; junction bases left unmatched: 13. Per germline, CDR1 MDHEN and CDR2 SYDVKM. CDR3 in amino acids: CASSLTLGGNSRAFF. The CDR3 DNA is TGTGCCAGCAGTTTAACTCTAGGGGGCAACTCACGAGCTTTCTTT.